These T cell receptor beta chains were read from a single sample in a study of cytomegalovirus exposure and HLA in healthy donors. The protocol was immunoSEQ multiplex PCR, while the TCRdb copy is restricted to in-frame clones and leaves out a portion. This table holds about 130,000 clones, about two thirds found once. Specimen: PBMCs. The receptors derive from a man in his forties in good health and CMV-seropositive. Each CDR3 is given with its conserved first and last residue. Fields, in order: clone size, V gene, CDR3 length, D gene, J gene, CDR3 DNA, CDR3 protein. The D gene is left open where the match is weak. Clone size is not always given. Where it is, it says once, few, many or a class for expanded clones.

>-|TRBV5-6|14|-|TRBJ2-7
TGTGCCAGCAGCGGGCCCAAGCGGATCTACGAGCAGTACTTC
CASSGPKRIYEQYF
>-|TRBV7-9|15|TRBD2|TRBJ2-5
TGTGCCAGCAGCCCCCTAGCAAGCGGGAGGGTGACCCAGTACTTC
CASSPLASGRVTQYF
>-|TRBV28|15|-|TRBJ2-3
TGTGCCAGCAGTCCCCCCGGGAGCCCTACAGATACGCAGTATTTT
CASSPPGSPTDTQYF
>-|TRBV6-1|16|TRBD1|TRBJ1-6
TGTGCCAGCAGTGCCCCCTTGGGGACAGCAAATTCACCCCTCCACTTT
CASSAPLGTANSPLHF
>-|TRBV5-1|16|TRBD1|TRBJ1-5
TGCGCCAGCAGCTTGGGGACAGGGGGATGGAATCAGCCCCAGCATTTT
CASSLGTGGWNQPQHF
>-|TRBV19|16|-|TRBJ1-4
TGTGCCAGTAGTGGGGGGACGGGGTCGACTAATGAAAAACTGTTTTTT
CASSGGTGSTNEKLFF
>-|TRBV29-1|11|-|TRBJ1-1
TGCAGCGTTGACACAGACACTGAAGCTTTCTTT
CSVDTDTEAFF
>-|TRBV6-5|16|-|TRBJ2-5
TGTGCCAGCAGTTCACACAAGACAGGCGCCCCGGAGACCCAGTACTTC
CASSSHKTGAPETQYF
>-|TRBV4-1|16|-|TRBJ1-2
TGCGCCAGCAGCCAAGATGGGGGGGGGACAACTTATGGCTACACCTTC
CASSQDGGGTTYGYTF
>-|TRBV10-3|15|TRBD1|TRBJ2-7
TGTGCCATCGGTGAGCCCGGACAGGGGCCTTACGAGCAGTACTTC
CAIGEPGQGPYEQYF
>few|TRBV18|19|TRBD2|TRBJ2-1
TGTGCCAGCTCACCGCTTCAGATAGCGGGGGGTCATACCTACAATGAGCAGTTCTTC
CASSPLQIAGGHTYNEQFF
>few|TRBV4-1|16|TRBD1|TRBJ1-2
TGCGCCAGCAGCCAAGATCCCTTGGACAGGGGGCATGGCTACACCTTC
CASSQDPLDRGHGYTF
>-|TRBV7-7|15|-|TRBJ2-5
TGTGCTAGCAGCCGCCAGCCAGGTCCGCAAGAGACCCAGTACTTC
CASSRQPGPQETQYF
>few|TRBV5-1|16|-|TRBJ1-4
TGCGCCAGCAGCTTGAAGGGGGATCGAACTAATGAAAAACTGTTTTTT
CASSLKGDRTNEKLFF
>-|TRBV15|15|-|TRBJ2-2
TGTGCCACCAGCAGTAGGACAGCGAACACCGGGGAGCTGTTTTTT
CATSSRTANTGELFF
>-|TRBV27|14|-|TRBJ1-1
TGTGCCAGCAGTTACGGTGTTATGAACACTGAAGCTTTCTTT
CASSYGVMNTEAFF
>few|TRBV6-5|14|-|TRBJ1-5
TGTGCCAGCAGTCCGGGGGTTATGGGTCAGCCCCAGCATTTT
CASSPGVMGQPQHF
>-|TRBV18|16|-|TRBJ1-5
TGTGCCAGCTCACGTACAGGACTAGGGAGCAATCAGCCCCAGCATTTT
CASSRTGLGSNQPQHF
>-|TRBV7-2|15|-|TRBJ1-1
TGTGCCAGCAGCTTATTCGAGGCAGCCAACACTGAAGCTTTCTTT
CASSLFEAANTEAFF
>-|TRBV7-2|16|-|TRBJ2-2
TGTGCCAGCAGCTTAGCGACAGGAGATTCCACCGGGGAGCTGTTTTTT
CASSLATGDSTGELFF
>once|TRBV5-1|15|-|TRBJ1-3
TGCGCCAGCAGCTTGGGGCCAGACTCTGGAAACACCATATATTTT
CASSLGPDSGNTIYF
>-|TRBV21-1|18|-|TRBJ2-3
TGTGCCAGCAGCAAGGACTCCGCTAGCGGGAATCGCACAGATACGCAGTATTTT
CASSKDSASGNRTDTQYF
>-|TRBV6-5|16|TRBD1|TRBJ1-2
TGTGCCAGCAGTTACCGGGGGTCAGGGGGGATCTATGGCTACACCTTC
CASSYRGSGGIYGYTF
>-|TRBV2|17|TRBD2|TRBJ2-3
TGTGCCAGCAACGCCGGGACTAGCGGGGGGGGCACAGATACGCAGTATTTT
CASNAGTSGGGTDTQYF
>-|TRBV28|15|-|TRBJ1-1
TGTGCCAGCAGGGAGGGAGGGAGGAGGAACACTGAAGCTTTCTTT
CASREGGRRNTEAFF
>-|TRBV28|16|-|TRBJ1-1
TGTGCCAGCAGTTCCATTTTAGGAGTCATGAACACTGAAGCTTTCTTT
CASSSILGVMNTEAFF
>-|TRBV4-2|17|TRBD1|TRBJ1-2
TGTGCCAGCAGCCAAGATTTAGTAGGCAGGGGGACTGGTGGCTACACCTTC
CASSQDLVGRGTGGYTF
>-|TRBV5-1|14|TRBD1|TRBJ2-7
TGCGCCAGCAGCCCTCGACAGGGTGGCTACGAGCAGTACTTC
CASSPRQGGYEQYF
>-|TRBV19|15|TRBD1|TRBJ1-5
TGTGCCAGTAGTCTCCAGGGGGCGCCTTCCCAGCCCCAGCATTTT
CASSLQGAPSQPQHF
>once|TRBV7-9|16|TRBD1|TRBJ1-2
TGTGCCAGCAGCCAATTGTGGGACAGGGGGAACTATGGCTACACCTTC
CASSQLWDRGNYGYTF
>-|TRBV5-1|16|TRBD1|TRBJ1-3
TGCGCCAGCAGCGCTGGAGGGACAGGGAGTGGAAACACCATATATTTT
CASSAGGTGSGNTIYF
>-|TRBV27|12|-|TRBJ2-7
TGTGCCAGCAGTCTTAGCGGATACGAGCAGTACTTC
CASSLSGYEQYF
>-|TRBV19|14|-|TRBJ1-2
TGTGCCAGTAGTATACAGGGGCCTAACTATGGCTACACCTTC
CASSIQGPNYGYTF
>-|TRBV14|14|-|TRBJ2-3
TGTGCCAGCAGCCAGAAGGGGATCACAGATACGCAGTATTTT
CASSQKGITDTQYF
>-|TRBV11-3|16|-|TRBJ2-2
TGTGCCAGCAGCTTAGGAGGAGGAAGGAACACCGGGGAGCTGTTTTTT
CASSLGGGRNTGELFF
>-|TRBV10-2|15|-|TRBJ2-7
TGCGCCAGCAGTCCAACTGACAGGATCAACTACGAGCAGTACTTC
CASSPTDRINYEQYF
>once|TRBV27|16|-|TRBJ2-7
TGTGCCAGCAGTTTTAATCCGTCCAGGGCCCCCTACGAGCAGTACTTC
CASSFNPSRAPYEQYF
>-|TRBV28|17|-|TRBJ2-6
TGTGCCAGCAGTTTGCGGGGGCTGGGCTCTGGGGCCAACGTCCTGACTTTC
CASSLRGLGSGANVLTF
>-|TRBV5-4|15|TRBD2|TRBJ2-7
TGTGCCAGCAGCAAAGCGGGAGCGGAGGGAAACGAGCAGTACTTC
CASSKAGAEGNEQYF
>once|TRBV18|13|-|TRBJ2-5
TGTGCCAGCTCACCGTATTTCCAAGAGACCCAGTACTTC
CASSPYFQETQYF
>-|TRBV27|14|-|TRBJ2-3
TGTGCCAGCAGTTATAGGCCAGGGGCGGATACGCAGTATTTT
CASSYRPGADTQYF
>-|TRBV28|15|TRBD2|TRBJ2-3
TGTGCCAGCAGCTCTCTAGCGGGAGGGCCAACGACGCAGTATTTT
CASSSLAGGPTTQYF
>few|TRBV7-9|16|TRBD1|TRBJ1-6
TGTGCCAGCAGCTTAGGACAGGGGGCTCCTAATTCACCCCTCCACTTT
CASSLGQGAPNSPLHF
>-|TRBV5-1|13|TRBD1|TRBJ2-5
TGCGCCAGCAGCCCGGACAGGGGGGAGACCCAGTACTTC
CASSPDRGETQYF
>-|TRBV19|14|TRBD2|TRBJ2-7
TGTGCCAGTAGTATACTAGCGGGACCCTACGAGCAGTACTTC
CASSILAGPYEQYF
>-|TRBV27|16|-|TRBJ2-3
TGTGCCAGCAGTTCCCGAGAGGGGGTTACTACAGATACGCAGTATTTT
CASSSREGVTTDTQYF
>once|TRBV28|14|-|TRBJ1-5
TGTGCCAGCGACACAGAGCTTAGCAATCAGCCCCAGCATTTT
CASDTELSNQPQHF
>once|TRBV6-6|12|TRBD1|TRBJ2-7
TGTGCCAGCAGTTACGACAGGGTCGAGCAGTACTTC
CASSYDRVEQYF